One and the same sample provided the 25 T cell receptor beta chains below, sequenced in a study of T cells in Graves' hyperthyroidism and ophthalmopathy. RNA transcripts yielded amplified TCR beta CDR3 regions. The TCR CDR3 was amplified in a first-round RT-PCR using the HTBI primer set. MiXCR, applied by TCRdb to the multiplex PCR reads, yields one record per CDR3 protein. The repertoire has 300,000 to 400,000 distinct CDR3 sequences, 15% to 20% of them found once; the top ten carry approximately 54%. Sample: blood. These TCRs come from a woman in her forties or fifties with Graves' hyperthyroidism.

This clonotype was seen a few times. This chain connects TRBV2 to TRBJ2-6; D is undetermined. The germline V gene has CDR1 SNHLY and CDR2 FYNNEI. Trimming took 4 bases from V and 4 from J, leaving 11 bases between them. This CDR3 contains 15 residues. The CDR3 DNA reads TGTGCCAGCAGTGGGCGCGCCTCAGGGGCCAACGTCCTGACTTTC. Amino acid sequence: CASSGRASGANVLTF.

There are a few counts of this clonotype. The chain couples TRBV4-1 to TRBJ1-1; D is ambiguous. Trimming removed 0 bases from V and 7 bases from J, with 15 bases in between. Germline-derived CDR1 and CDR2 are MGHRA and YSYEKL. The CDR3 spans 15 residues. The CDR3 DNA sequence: TGCGCCAGCAGCCAAGAAGGGAAGATCCGGGGTGAAGCTTTCTTT. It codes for CASSQEGKIRGEAFF.

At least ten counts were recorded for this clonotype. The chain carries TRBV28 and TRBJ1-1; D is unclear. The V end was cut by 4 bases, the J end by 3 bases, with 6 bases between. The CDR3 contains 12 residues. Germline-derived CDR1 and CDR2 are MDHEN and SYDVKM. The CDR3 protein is CASSSSHTEAFF. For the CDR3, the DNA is TGTGCCAGCAGTTCGTCGCACACTGAAGCTTTCTTT.

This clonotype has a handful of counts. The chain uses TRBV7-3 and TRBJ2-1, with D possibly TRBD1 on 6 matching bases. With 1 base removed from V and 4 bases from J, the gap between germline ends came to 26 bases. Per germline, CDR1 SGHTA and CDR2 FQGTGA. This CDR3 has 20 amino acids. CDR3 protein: CASSLIGDTRSLGRYNEQFF. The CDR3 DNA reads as TGTGCCAGCAGCTTAATAGGGGACACCAGAAGCCTCGGTCGATACAATGAGCAGTTCTTC. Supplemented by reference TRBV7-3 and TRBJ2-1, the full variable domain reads GAGVSQTPSNKVTEKGKYVELRCDPISGHTALYWYRQSLGQGPEFLIYFQGTGAADDSGLPNDRFFAVRPEGSVSTLKIQRTERGDSAVYLCASSLIGDTRSLGRYNEQFFGPGTRLTVL.

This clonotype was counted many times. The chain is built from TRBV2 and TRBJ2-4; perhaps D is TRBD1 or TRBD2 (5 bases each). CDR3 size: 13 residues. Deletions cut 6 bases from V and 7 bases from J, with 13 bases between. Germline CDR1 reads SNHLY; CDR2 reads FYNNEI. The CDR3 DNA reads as TGTGCCAGCAGAAATAGGGACGACAACATTCAGTACTTC. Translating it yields CASRNRDDNIQYF. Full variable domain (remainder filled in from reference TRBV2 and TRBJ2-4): EPEVTQTPSHQVTQMGQEVILRCVPISNHLYFYWYRQILGQKVEFLVSFYNNEISEKSEIFDDQFSVERPDGSNFTLKIRSTKLEDSAMYFCASRNRDDNIQYFGAGTRLSVL.

The chain's CDR3 is CASSLLGDNIETQYF. In DNA form, the CDR3 reads TGCGCCAGCAGCTTGCTTGGGGACAACATTGAGACCCAGTACTTC. This sequence joins TRBV5-1 and TRBJ2-5; possibly TRBD1 for D (6 bases). Germline V lookup: CDR1 SGHRS, CDR2 YFSETQ. The CDR3 has 15 amino acids. V lost 1 base and J lost 5, with 15 bases in between.

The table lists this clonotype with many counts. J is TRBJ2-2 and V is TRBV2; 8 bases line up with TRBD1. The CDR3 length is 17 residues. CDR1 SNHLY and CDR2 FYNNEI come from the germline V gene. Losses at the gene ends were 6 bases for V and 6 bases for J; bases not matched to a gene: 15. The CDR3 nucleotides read TGTGCCAGCAGCGCCCCCCACGGGACAGGCCTCCCCGGGGAGCTGTTTTTT. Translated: CASSAPHGTGLPGELFF.

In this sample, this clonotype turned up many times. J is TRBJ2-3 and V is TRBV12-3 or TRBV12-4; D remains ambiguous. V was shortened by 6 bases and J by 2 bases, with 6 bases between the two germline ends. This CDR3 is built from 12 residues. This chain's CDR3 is CASSYITDTQYF. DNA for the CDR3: TGTGCCAGCAGCTATATCACAGATACGCAGTATTTT.

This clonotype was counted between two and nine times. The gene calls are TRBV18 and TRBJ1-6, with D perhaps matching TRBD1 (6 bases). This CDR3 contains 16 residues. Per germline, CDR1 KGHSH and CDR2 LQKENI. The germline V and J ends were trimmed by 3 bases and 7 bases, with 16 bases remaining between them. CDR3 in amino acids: CASSPGQQGTNSPLHF. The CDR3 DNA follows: TGTGCCAGCTCACCGGGCCAACAGGGCACGAATTCACCCCTCCACTTT.

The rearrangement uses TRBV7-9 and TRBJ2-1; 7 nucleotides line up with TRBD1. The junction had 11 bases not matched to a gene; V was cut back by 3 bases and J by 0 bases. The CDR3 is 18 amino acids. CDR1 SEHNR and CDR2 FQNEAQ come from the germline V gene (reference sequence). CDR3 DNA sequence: TGTGCCAGCAGCTTCGACGTGCAGGGGGTGACCTCCTACAATGAGCAGTTCTTC. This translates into CASSFDVQGVTSYNEQFF.

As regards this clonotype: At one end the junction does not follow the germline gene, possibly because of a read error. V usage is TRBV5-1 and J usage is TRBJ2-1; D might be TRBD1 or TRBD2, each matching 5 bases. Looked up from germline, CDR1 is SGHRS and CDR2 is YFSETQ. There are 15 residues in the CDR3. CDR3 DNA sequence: TGTGCCAGCAGCTCGGGACCGCGAACCTACAATGAGCAGTTCTTC. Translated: CASSSGPRTYNEQFF. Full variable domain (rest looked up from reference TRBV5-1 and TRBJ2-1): KAGVTQTPRYLIKTRGQQVTLSCSPISGHRSVSWYQQTPGQGLQFLFEYFSETQRNKGNFPGRFSGRQFSNSRSEMNVSTLELGDSALYLCASSSGPRTYNEQFFGPGTRLTVL.

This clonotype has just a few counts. The DNA of the CDR3 is TGTGCCAGCAGGCCAACAGGGGTTGGCGATCAGCCCCAGCATTTT. This codes for CASRPTGVGDQPQHF. This chain links TRBV6-1 with TRBJ1-5, with TRBD1 matching 7 bases. This CDR3 has 15 amino acids. In germline, CDR1 is MNHNS, CDR2 SASEGT. Trimming cost V 6 bases and J 5 bases; bases outside gene matches: 10.

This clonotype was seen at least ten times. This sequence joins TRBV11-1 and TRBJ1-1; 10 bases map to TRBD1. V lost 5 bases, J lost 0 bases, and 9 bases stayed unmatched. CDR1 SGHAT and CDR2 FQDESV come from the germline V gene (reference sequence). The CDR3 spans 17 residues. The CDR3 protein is CASSIAGTGAMNTEAFF. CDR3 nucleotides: TGTGCCAGCAGCATCGCCGGGACAGGGGCGATGAACACTGAAGCTTTCTTT. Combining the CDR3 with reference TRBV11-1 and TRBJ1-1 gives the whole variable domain EAEVAQSPRYKITEKSQAVAFWCDPISGHATLYWYRQILGQGPELLVQFQDESVVDDSQLPKDRFSAERLKGVDSTLKIQPAELGDSAMYLCASSIAGTGAMNTEAFFGQGTRLTVV.

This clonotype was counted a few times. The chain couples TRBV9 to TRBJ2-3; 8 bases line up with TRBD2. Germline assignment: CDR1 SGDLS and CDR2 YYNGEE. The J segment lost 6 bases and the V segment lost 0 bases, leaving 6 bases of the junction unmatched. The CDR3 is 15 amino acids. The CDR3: CASSVEGAGADTQYF. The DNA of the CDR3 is TGTGCCAGCAGCGTAGAGGGAGCGGGGGCGGATACGCAGTATTTT.

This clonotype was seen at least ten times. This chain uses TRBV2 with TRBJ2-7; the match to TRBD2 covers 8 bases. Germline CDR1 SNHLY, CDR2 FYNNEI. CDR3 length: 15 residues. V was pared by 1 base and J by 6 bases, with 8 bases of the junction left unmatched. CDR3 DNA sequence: TGTGCCAGCAGTGAAGACGGGGGGGCTGAAAGCGAGCAGTACGTC. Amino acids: CASSEDGGAESEQYV.

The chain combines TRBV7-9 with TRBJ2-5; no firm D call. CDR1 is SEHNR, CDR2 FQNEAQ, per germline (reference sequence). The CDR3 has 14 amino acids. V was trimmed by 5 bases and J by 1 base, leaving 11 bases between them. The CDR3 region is CASSPAWGQETQYF. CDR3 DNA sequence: TGTGCCAGCAGCCCAGCCTGGGGCCAAGAGACCCAGTACTTC.

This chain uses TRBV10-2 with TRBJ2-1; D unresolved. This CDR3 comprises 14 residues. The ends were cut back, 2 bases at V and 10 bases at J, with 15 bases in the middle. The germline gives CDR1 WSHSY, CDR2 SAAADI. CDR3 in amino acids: CASSERLSFREQFF. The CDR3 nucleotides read TGCGCCAGCAGTGAGAGGCTATCCTTCAGAGAGCAGTTCTTC.

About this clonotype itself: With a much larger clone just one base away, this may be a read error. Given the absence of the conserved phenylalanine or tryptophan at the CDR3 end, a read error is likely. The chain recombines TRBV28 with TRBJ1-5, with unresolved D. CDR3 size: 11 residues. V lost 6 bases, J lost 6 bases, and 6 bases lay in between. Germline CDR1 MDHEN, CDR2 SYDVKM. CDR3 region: CASRAGQPQHL. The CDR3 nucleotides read TGTGCCAGCAGGGCAGGTCAGCCCCAGCATCTT.

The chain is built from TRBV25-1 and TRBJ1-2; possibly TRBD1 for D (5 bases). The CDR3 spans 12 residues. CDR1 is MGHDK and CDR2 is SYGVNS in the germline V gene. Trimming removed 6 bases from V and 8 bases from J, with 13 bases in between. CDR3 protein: CASRNQGVGYTF. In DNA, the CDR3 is TGTGCCAGCAGGAACCAGGGAGTAGGCTACACCTTC.

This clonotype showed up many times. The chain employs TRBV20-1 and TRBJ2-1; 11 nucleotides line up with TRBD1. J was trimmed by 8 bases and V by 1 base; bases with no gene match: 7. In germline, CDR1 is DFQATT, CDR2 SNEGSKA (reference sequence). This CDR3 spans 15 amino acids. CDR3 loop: CSARGLDRGQDEQFF. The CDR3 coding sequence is TGCAGTGCTAGAGGCTTGGACAGGGGGCAGGATGAGCAGTTCTTC.

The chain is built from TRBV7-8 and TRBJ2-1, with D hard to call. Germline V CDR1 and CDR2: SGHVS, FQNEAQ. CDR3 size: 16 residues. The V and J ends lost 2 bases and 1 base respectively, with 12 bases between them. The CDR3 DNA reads TGTGCCAGCAGCTTAACTCAGGACGGGTCCTACAATGAGCAGTTCTTC. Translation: CASSLTQDGSYNEQFF.

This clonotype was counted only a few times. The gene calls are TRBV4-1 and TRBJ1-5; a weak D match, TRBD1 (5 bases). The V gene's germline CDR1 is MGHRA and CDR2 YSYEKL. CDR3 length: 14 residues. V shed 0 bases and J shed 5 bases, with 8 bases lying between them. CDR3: CASSQEGVYQPQHF. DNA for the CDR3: TGCGCCAGCAGCCAAGAAGGGGTTTATCAGCCCCAGCATTTT.

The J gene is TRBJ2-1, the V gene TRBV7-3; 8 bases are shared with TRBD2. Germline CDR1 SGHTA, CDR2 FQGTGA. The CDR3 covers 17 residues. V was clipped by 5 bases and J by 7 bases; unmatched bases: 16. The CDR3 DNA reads TGTGCCAGCAGCCCCATTACGGGGGGGGTTGGGTTGAATGAGCAGTTCTTC. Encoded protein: CASSPITGGVGLNEQFF.

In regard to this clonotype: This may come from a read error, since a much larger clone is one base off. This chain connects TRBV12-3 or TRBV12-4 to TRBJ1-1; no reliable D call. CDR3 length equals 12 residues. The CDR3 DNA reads TGTGTCAGTCCGACCGGGAACACTGAAGCTTTCTTT. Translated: CVSPTGNTEAFF.

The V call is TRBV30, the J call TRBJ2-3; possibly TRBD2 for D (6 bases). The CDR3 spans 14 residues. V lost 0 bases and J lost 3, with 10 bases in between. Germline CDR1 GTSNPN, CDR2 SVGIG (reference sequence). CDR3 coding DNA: TGTGCCTGGAGTGTACGGGGGAGTACAGATACGCAGTATTTT. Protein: CAWSVRGSTDTQYF.